This T cell receptor (beta chain) emerged from a study of blood T cell repertoires in COVID-19. In the study overall: The samples span acute and convalescent COVID-19 from the United States, Italy and Spain. Sources were T cells, B-cell-depleted T cells, or PBMCs; the material itself was cDNA or gDNA.

As processed by the authors: For nucleated cells, counts were estimated from reference gene primer amplification. Clones were sequenced by immunoSEQ multiplex PCR, and TCRdb holds only the in-frame ones, with some missing. The V and J calls and clone size come from that table; D and trimming were worked out from the DNA. The sample contains around 300,000 clones, 86% of which appear only once. V lost 4 bases to trimming and J lost 8 bases, with 14 bases between them. Per the germline V gene, CDR1 is GTSNPN and CDR2 is SVGIG (reference sequence). The CDR3 loop spans 12 amino acids. The sequencing input was peripheral blood. The source is a woman aged 70-85 years with COVID-19, enrolled during active disease. This chain joins TRBV30 and TRBJ1-2; TRBD1 is a possible D gene (5 bases). The CDR3 loop reads CAWTPGGEGYTF. CDR3 bases: TGTGCCTGGACCCCGGGGGGGGAGGGCTACACCTTC.